These T cell receptor beta chains were read from a single sample in a study of Ad26.COV2.S vaccination and SARS-CoV-2 variants. Profiled with immunoSEQ multiplex PCR; TCRdb holds only in-frame clones, not every one. The sample lists 350,000 to 500,000 clones; 90% were seen once. Sequencing was performed on peripheral blood, taken in a trial of Ad26.COV2.S vaccine versus placebo. These receptors all stem from a person aged 18-65 years who received the Ad26.COV2.S COVID-19 vaccine or a placebo. CDR3s leave out the opening cysteine and the closing phenylalanine or tryptophan. The order of the fields is J gene, V gene, CDR3 protein.

TRBJ1-1	TRBV9	ASSVRLGTEAF
TRBJ1-1	TRBV7-6	ASSSPGTEMNTEAF
TRBJ2-7	TRBV27	ASSLYPGTSGRGENEQY
TRBJ2-5	TRBV28	ASTLRGGHGGGETQY
TRBJ1-3	TRBV19	ASRDRWDGYSGNTIY
TRBJ1-5	TRBV27	ASSLAAGGSPNQPQH
TRBJ2-2	TRBV7-9	ASIGDRLGRDTGELF
TRBJ2-7	TRBV28	ASSSGGGGYEQY
TRBJ1-2	TRBV27	ASSPGSNYGYT
TRBJ1-2	TRBV9	ASSGNGYT
TRBJ1-5	TRBV6-5	ASSYSSNQPQH
TRBJ2-1	TRBV2	ASSGPADSYNEQF
TRBJ2-2	TRBV7-6	ASSPQVGPNTGELF
TRBJ1-6	TRBV3-1/TRBV3-2	ASSHEGTNSPLH
TRBJ2-3	TRBV27	ASSFGGVGTDTQY
TRBJ2-1	TRBV27	ASSFSQEIPGGEQF
TRBJ1-5	TRBV19	ASSIGDRVGPQH
TRBJ2-2	TRBV20-1	SARGPKELF
TRBJ2-5	TRBV28	ASASAAEETQY
TRBJ2-7	TRBV28	ASSFSPGLAEHYEQY